This T cell receptor beta chain was captured by sequencing in a study of identical twins. The CDR3 runs 14 residues. CDR1 is MGHRA and CDR2 is YSYEKL in the germline V gene. A universal primer site was incorporated via template switching, and the cDNA contained unique molecular identifiers. TCRdb passed the 5' RACE reads through MiXCR, listing each CDR3 protein once. The table lists 1.5 million to 2 million distinct CDR3 sequences, under 35% of them singletons. Healthy Caucasians were all of the donors. The specimen sequenced was cord blood. The chain carries TRBV4-1 and TRBJ2-4, with D perhaps matching TRBD2 (5 bases). The end of the DNA aligns better with TRBJ2-5, so the J call may be wrong. The source of this sequence is a newborn girl in good health. The CDR3 reads CASSQLAIRETQYF. Written as DNA, the CDR3 is TGCGCCAGCAGCCAATTAGCGATCCGGGAGACCCAGTACTTC.